This is a list of T cell receptor beta chains from one sample in a study of persistence of HIV-infected CD4 T cells. These receptors have no known antigen. TCRdb's copy holds only in-frame clones and misses some; the assay was immunoSEQ multiplex PCR. The sample records around 42,000 clones, roughly 74% being singletons. Sequenced material: CD4+ T cells sorted from PBMCs after approximately 20-hour stimulation, taken from a patient who received antiretroviral therapy. The receptors derive from an adult man with HIV who was CMV-seropositive. Both conserved end residues are part of each CDR3. A D gene is named only where the DNA matches it firmly. Not every row has a clone size; where given, it reads once, few, many or a size class.

15,TRBJ1-3,NA,NA,TRBV27,CASSLSGRRGNTIYF,TGTGCCAGCAGTTTATCGGGCCGCCGTGGAAACACCATATATTTT
15,TRBJ2-7,once,NA,TRBV6-5,CASSPRKGFSYEQYF,TGTGCCAGCAGTCCCCGAAAGGGCTTCTCCTACGAGCAGTACTTC
13,TRBJ1-1,NA,NA,TRBV28,CASSLGWNAEAFF,TGTGCCAGCAGTCTCGGGTGGAACGCTGAAGCTTTCTTT
12,TRBJ2-7,NA,TRBD1,TRBV2,CASMTGPREQYF,TGTGCCAGCATGACAGGGCCGAGGGAGCAGTACTTC
15,TRBJ1-1,medium-sized,NA,TRBV10-3,CAIRAGQQGNTEAFF,TGTGCCATCAGGGCAGGTCAACAGGGTAACACTGAAGCTTTCTTT
14,TRBJ1-2,NA,NA,TRBV6-2/TRBV6-3,CASSYGGAESGYTF,TGTGCCAGCAGTTACGGAGGGGCAGAAAGTGGCTACACCTTC
13,TRBJ2-7,NA,NA,TRBV5-1,CASSWESVYEQYF,TGCGCCAGCAGCTGGGAATCAGTGTACGAGCAGTACTTC
12,TRBJ2-2,NA,NA,TRBV6-6,CASRFFEGELFF,TGTGCCAGCAGATTTTTCGAGGGCGAGCTGTTTTTT
21,TRBJ1-5,NA,NA,TRBV21-1,CASSNRALPCLATTYYQPQHF,TGTGCCAGCAGCAACCGAGCTCTCCCTTGTTTGGCCACCACCTACTATCAGCCCCAGCATTTT
16,TRBJ1-5,many,NA,TRBV19,CASRSLTGWHSQPQHF,TGTGCCAGTAGGTCCCTCACAGGCTGGCACAGTCAGCCCCAGCATTTT
13,TRBJ2-7,few,NA,TRBV7-9,CASSLELPYEQYF,TGTGCCAGCAGCTTAGAACTTCCCTACGAGCAGTACTTC
13,TRBJ1-1,NA,NA,TRBV14,CASSRGLNTEAFF,TGTGCCAGCAGCCGGGGGCTGAACACTGAAGCTTTCTTT
11,TRBJ1-3,medium-sized,NA,TRBV28,CASWSGNTIYF,TGTGCCAGCTGGTCTGGAAACACCATATATTTT
13,TRBJ2-6,NA,NA,TRBV12-5,CASGFSGANVLTF,TGTGCTAGTGGTTTCTCCGGGGCCAACGTCCTGACTTTC
16,TRBJ2-1,NA,TRBD2,TRBV7-6,CASSLRTSGGGDEQFF,TGTGCCAGCAGCTTAAGAACTAGCGGTGGAGGCGATGAGCAGTTCTTC
12,TRBJ2-7,NA,NA,TRBV6-5,CASRPGIYEQYF,TGTGCCAGCAGACCGGGGATCTACGAGCAGTACTTC
15,TRBJ2-1,NA,NA,TRBV6-1,CASREAEPSYNEQFF,TGTGCCAGCAGAGAAGCGGAACCCTCCTACAATGAGCAGTTCTTC
14,TRBJ2-7,NA,TRBD1,TRBV6-2/TRBV6-3,CASSRTGGFYEQYF,TGTGCCAGCAGTCGCACAGGGGGGTTCTACGAGCAGTACTTC
16,TRBJ2-5,NA,TRBD2,TRBV6-2/TRBV6-3,CASSFHQRGGRETQYF,TGTGCCAGCAGTTTCCACCAGCGGGGGGGCCGAGAGACCCAGTACTTC
12,TRBJ2-7,NA,NA,TRBV2,CASSEYGYEQYF,TGTGCCAGCAGTGAATATGGCTACGAGCAGTACTTC
14,TRBJ1-1,NA,NA,TRBV3-1/TRBV3-2,CASSPRQGNTEAFF,TGTGCCAGCAGCCCCCGGCAAGGGAACACTGAAGCTTTCTTT
13,TRBJ2-2,NA,NA,TRBV12-3/TRBV12-4,CASSFTDTGELFF,TGTGCCAGCAGTTTTACAGACACCGGGGAGCTGTTTTTT
17,TRBJ2-6,NA,NA,TRBV20-1,CSASQRGTTSGANVLTF,TGCAGTGCTAGTCAGAGGGGGACAACCTCTGGGGCCAACGTCCTGACTTTC
16,TRBJ1-6,few,NA,TRBV7-2,CASRPTTSSYNSPLHF,TGTGCCAGCAGACCTACCACAAGCTCCTATAATTCACCCCTCCACTTT
17,TRBJ1-1,NA,TRBD1,TRBV6-6,CASSRNPGGAAYTEAFF,TGTGCCAGCAGTCGAAATCCAGGGGGCGCGGCGTACACTGAAGCTTTCTTT
16,TRBJ1-2,NA,NA,TRBV5-1,CASSPGDGRRNYGYTF,TGCGCCAGCAGCCCCGGCGACGGACGCCGTAACTATGGCTACACCTTC
16,TRBJ2-1,NA,NA,TRBV23-1,CASSQKGHLTYNEQFF,TGCGCCAGCAGTCAAAAAGGACACCTCACCTACAATGAGCAGTTCTTC
15,TRBJ2-2,NA,NA,TRBV10-3,CAISAAEANTGELFF,TGTGCCATCAGTGCAGCGGAGGCGAACACCGGGGAGCTGTTTTTT
15,TRBJ2-7,NA,NA,TRBV27,CASSPTWAGAYEQYF,TGTGCCAGCAGTCCCACATGGGCAGGGGCTTACGAGCAGTACTTC
12,TRBJ1-2,NA,NA,TRBV28,CASSREFYGYTF,TGTGCCAGCTCGAGGGAGTTCTATGGCTACACCTTC
14,TRBJ1-1,NA,TRBD1,TRBV5-1,CASSSGQGGTEAFF,TGCGCCAGCAGCTCAGGACAGGGAGGTACTGAAGCTTTCTTT
14,TRBJ1-2,NA,NA,TRBV7-2,CASSSNHYEFSYTF,TGTGCCAGCAGCTCTAACCACTACGAGTTCAGCTACACCTTC
16,TRBJ2-1,NA,TRBD2,TRBV9,CASSPQISGKYNEQFF,TGTGCCAGCAGCCCTCAAATCAGCGGGAAGTACAATGAGCAGTTCTTC
19,TRBJ2-3,few,TRBD2,TRBV30,CAWSSFSGSFEMSTDTQYF,TGTGCCTGGAGTTCTTTTAGCGGGAGCTTTGAAATGAGCACAGATACGCAGTATTTT
16,TRBJ1-3,few,NA,TRBV4-1,CASSQAHRDPANTIYF,TGCGCCAGCAGCCAAGCTCACAGAGACCCGGCAAACACCATATATTTT
15,TRBJ1-4,once,NA,TRBV7-2,CASSLGDRVSEKLFF,TGTGCCAGCAGCTTAGGGGACCGAGTTAGTGAAAAACTGTTTTTT
15,TRBJ1-5,NA,NA,TRBV7-2,CASSVGPLSNQPQHF,TGTGCCAGCAGCGTGGGACCGCTTAGCAATCAGCCCCAGCATTTT
12,TRBJ2-1,NA,TRBD1,TRBV12-3/TRBV12-4,CASSLSGTGLFF,TGTGCCAGCAGTTTATCAGGGACAGGGTTGTTCTTC
15,TRBJ2-7,NA,TRBD1,TRBV7-9,CASSLGDRGLSEQYF,TGTGCCAGCAGCTTAGGGGACAGGGGGCTTAGCGAGCAGTACTTC
16,TRBJ2-3,NA,TRBD2,TRBV6-5,CASSYSGLAGGDTQYF,TGTGCCAGCAGTTACTCGGGGCTAGCGGGAGGCGATACGCAGTATTTT
16,TRBJ2-2,NA,NA,TRBV7-2,CASSFYRGLNTGELFF,TGTGCCAGCAGCTTTTACAGGGGACTGAACACCGGGGAGCTGTTTTTT
15,TRBJ2-5,NA,TRBD1,TRBV10-3,CATGAKLGQKETQYF,TGTGCCACCGGGGCTAAACTGGGACAGAAAGAGACCCAGTACTTC